Sequencing of this TCR beta chain was carried out in a study of Ad26.COV2.S vaccination and SARS-CoV-2 variants (TCRdb year 2021). With respect to the entire study: Vaccine-arm donors came from COV1001, a multicentre, randomized, double-blind, placebo-controlled phase I-IIa trial of Ad26.COV2.S in healthy adults. Ad26.COV2.S was administered intramuscularly at 5 x 10^10 or 1 x 10^11 viral particles, either as a single shot or as two shots given 56 days apart. TCRbeta repertoire sequencing served as the tool for gauging how specific and how broad the SARS-CoV-2-reactive T cell receptors were following Ad26.COV2.S vaccination. A total of roughly 32 samples were included in the TCR-sequenced set, comprising around 19 Ad26.COV2.S vaccine recipients, 5 placebo recipients and 8 SARS-CoV-2 convalescent individuals. Trial participants were randomized into five groups of five, in which low-dose or high-dose Ad26.COV2.S was given once or twice, or placebo was given on both occasions. Investigators remained blinded to trial group allocation during experiments and outcome assessment.

Of note for this clone: The target of this receptor is not known. No base qualities exist here, and no much larger clone lies one base off it.

What the research found in general, with its limitations: Vaccine and placebo recipients had comparable non-spike TCR breadth, which fits with the vaccine containing only spike. According to the authors, total T cell responses may have been underestimated by the TCR breadth and depth analyses. Spike-specific TCR breadth was higher in Ad26.COV2.S recipients than in placebo recipients (P = 0.0014). Substantial breadth of spike-specific CD8+ and CD4+ T cell responses was reported after vaccination. Comparing responses between vaccine doses or regimens was not something the study was powered to do.

The immunoSEQ Assay was used to sequence TCRbeta CDR3 regions. After extraction, genomic DNA underwent amplification by bias-controlled multiplex PCR, followed by high-throughput sequencing. As for the original processing: To quantify the absolute abundance of every unique TCRbeta CDR3 region, sequences were collapsed and filtered. T cell fraction was estimated by normalization of TCRbeta template counts to usable DNA, with usable DNA being measured through amplification of reference genes present in all nucleated cells. Repertoire TCRs were annotated as SARS-CoV-2-specific when V gene, CDR3 amino acid sequence and J gene were exactly matched to a known reactive TCR set. The reference SARS-CoV-2 TCR set was obtained from MIRA and was filtered for enrichment in COVID-19-positive ImmuneCODE repertoires, whereby public or cross-reactive TCRs were removed. Using the MIRA antigens, annotated TCRs were further analysed by specific ORF or by position within an ORF. Breadth was defined as the number of annotated unique rearrangements divided by the total number of unique productive rearrangements, and depth was defined as the summed frequency of the annotated unique rearrangements. Two-sided Wilcoxon rank-sum tests were used to compare TCR breadth between groups. In TCRdb, the immuneACCESS table is reduced to in-frame sequences with V and J assigned. These tables do not hold every clone; where another copy was compared, an unresolved V gene accounts for under half, and the others remain unexplained. The DNA gave D and trimming, while V, J and clone size come from that table. Present in this sample are 350,000 to 500,000 clones, more than 80% of which were seen just once. Clones ranked in the top ten supply 9% to 15% of the sample.

V sheds 3 bases and J sheds 2 bases, leaving 7 bases between their ends. Inclusive of the bounding cysteine and phenylalanine, the CDR3 is 13 residues long. Kept here is only the CDR3 DNA, which spans 39 bases and is read in frame from base 1. Per the germline V gene, MRHNA is the CDR1 and SNTAGT is the CDR2. This specimen's treatment or condition label, interpreted: about 20 received Ad26.COV2.S at low or high dose, single or two shots; about 5 received placebo; per-sample allocation not given. Repertoires of vaccine and placebo recipients were sequenced from samples taken on day 63 after the first injection. Cohort 1b enrolled 25 to 30 adults aged 18-55 years at a single site in Boston, USA, between 29 July and 7 August 2020. Ad26.COV2.S consisted of a replication-incompetent adenovirus type 26 vector by which a prefusion-stabilized SARS-CoV-2 spike protein from the original Wuhan strain was expressed.

This receptor was identified in a person between 18 and 65 years old who received the Ad26.COV2.S COVID-19 vaccine or a placebo. The chain is made from TRBV6-4 and TRBJ1-1; the D gene assignment is ambiguous. Sequencing used peripheral blood, obtained in a trial of Ad26.COV2.S vaccine versus placebo. The nucleotide sequence reads TGTGCCAGCAGTGAAAGGCCTAACACTGAAGCTTTCTTT. It translates as CASSERPNTEAFF.